These 22 T cell receptor beta chains share one sample of origin, sequenced in a study of human T cells and chemical hapten exposure. In TCRdb, the RACE reads were re-called with MiXCR into one record per CDR3 protein. The sample has 55,000 to 75,000 distinct CDR3 sequences, roughly 12% seen once; the top ten hold approximately 2.4%. Time point here: patch test 3, about 24 weeks after DPC sensitization. Treatment indicated: therapeutic diphenylcyclopropenone sensitization with weekly scalp DPC. The specimen comprised whole blood, sampled in connection with sensitization to the hapten diphenylcyclopropenone (DPC). These receptors were taken from a man aged 25-40 years with alopecia areata. Some clones in this sample may be carry-over from other donors' samples.

The chain employs TRBV20-1 and TRBJ2-1, with 9 positions matching TRBD2. This CDR3 spans 15 amino acids. V lost 0 bases and J lost 4; bases outside the gene matches: 4. Germline V gene data show CDR1 as DFQATT and CDR2 as SNEGSKA (reference sequence). The CDR3 DNA is TGCAGTGCTAGAGATCAAGCGGGGGGTTACAATGAGCAGTTCTTC. It translates to CSARDQAGGYNEQFF.

This clonotype was seen at least ten times. The rearrangement joins TRBV12-3 or TRBV12-4 to TRBJ1-2; D may be TRBD1 (5 bases). V was cut by 6 bases and J by 3 bases, with 17 bases left in between. CDR3 length: 15 amino acids. In nucleotides, the CDR3 is TGTGCCAGCAGCCCCGGGTGGGGGACCGACTATGGCTACACCTTC. It translates to CASSPGWGTDYGYTF.

About this clonotype: Its ends do not fully match the called genes, so a read error is possible. This chain links TRBV7-2 with TRBJ2-1, with 7 bases fitting TRBD1. Germline CDR1 is SGHTA and CDR2 is FQGNSA. The CDR3 has 13 amino acids. For the CDR3, the DNA is TGTGCCAGCAGACAGGGGATATCGAATGAGGAGTTCTTC. Encoded protein: CASRQGISNEEFF.

This clonotype was seen only a few times. The chain recombines TRBV30 with TRBJ1-1; D gene uncertain. The CDR3 runs 12 residues. Germline values: CDR1 GTSNPN, CDR2 SVGIG (reference sequence). V gave up 7 bases and J gave up 3 bases, with 12 bases separating them. The CDR3 protein is CAYIFPDTEAFF. CDR3 sequence (DNA): TGTGCCTATATTTTTCCTGACACTGAAGCTTTCTTT.

Turning to this clonotype: Given a much more abundant clone one base away, this may be a read error. V is TRBV11-1 and J is TRBJ1-6; 10 bases agree with TRBD1. Germline V gene data show CDR1 as SGHAT and CDR2 as FQDESV (reference sequence). V was pared by 8 bases and J by 9 bases, with 13 bases of the junction left unmatched. This CDR3 has 16 residues. The CDR3 sequence: CASGSRPGTGVSPLHF. CDR3 coding DNA: TGTGCCAGCGGCTCTCGTCCCGGGACAGGGGTTTCACCCCTCCACTTT.

This clonotype has ten or more counts. V gene TRBV28 combines with J gene TRBJ2-7, with 7 bases aligning to TRBD1. The CDR3 is 15 residues long. From germline, CDR1 is MDHEN and CDR2 SYDVKM. With V trimmed by 3 bases and J by 4 bases, 9 bases remained unmatched. CDR3 protein: CASSFTGTDDYEQYF. The CDR3 DNA follows: TGTGCCAGCAGTTTCACCGGGACAGACGATTACGAGCAGTACTTC.

This clonotype was recorded many times. The chain is built from TRBV27 and TRBJ2-3; D call uncertain. The germline V gene has CDR1 MNHEY and CDR2 SMNVEV (reference sequence). V was trimmed by 6 bases and J by 4 bases, leaving 8 bases between them. The CDR3 consists of 12 residues. For the CDR3, the DNA is TGTGCCAGCAGCCCTGACCCAGATACGCAGTATTTT. It encodes CASSPDPDTQYF.

The chain is built from TRBV29-1 and TRBJ2-1, with D uncertain. Germline CDR1 SQVTM, CDR2 ANQGSEA. V was shortened by 0 bases and J by 7 bases, with 7 bases between the two germline ends. The CDR3 extends over 12 amino acids. CDR3 in amino acids: CSVEDPGNEQFF. The CDR3 DNA reads as TGCAGCGTTGAAGATCCTGGGAATGAGCAGTTCTTC.

The table lists this clonotype with many counts. The chain combines TRBV3-1 with TRBJ1-2; TRBD1 matches at 7 bases. Losses at the gene ends were 4 bases for V and 4 bases for J; bases not matched to a gene: 9. Germline V gene sequence: CDR1 LGHDT, CDR2 YNNKEL (reference sequence). The CDR3 has 15 amino acids. The CDR3 loop reads CASSPMPGTAYGYTF. The DNA of the CDR3 is TGTGCCAGCAGCCCCATGCCCGGGACAGCCTATGGCTACACCTTC.

This clonotype was seen ten or more times. This chain connects TRBV18 to TRBJ1-4; 8 nucleotides line up with TRBD1. This CDR3 contains 16 residues. With V trimmed by 3 bases and J by 0 bases, 3 bases remained unmatched. Germline CDR1 KGHSH, CDR2 LQKENI. CDR3: CASSPGQASTNEKLFF. As DNA, the CDR3 is TGTGCCAGCTCACCGGGACAGGCTTCAACTAATGAAAAACTGTTTTTT.

The rearrangement joins TRBV7-7 to TRBJ2-2; D is unclear. V lost 3 bases, J lost 3 bases, and 8 bases lay in between. Germline CDR1 and CDR2: SSHAT and FNYEAQ (reference sequence). The CDR3 runs to 14 residues. In nucleotides, the CDR3 is TGTGCCAGCAGCTTTCAAGGAGACACCGGGGAGCTGTTTTTT. Residues: CASSFQGDTGELFF.

This clonotype showed up just a few times. This chain links TRBV20-1 with TRBJ1-2; 7 bases are shared with TRBD1. Unmatched junction bases numbered 8, after V lost 0 bases and J lost 4 bases. The germline CDR1 and CDR2 sequences are DFQATT and SNEGSKA (reference sequence). The CDR3 length is 15 residues. The CDR3 DNA reads TGCAGTGCTAGAGATGGAGGACAGGCCGTCTATGGCTACACCTTC. It specifies CSARDGGQAVYGYTF.

The table lists this clonotype with many counts. The J gene is TRBJ1-6, the V gene TRBV20-1; D not resolved. From germline, CDR1 is DFQATT and CDR2 SNEGSKA (reference sequence). The V end lost 1 base, the J end lost 8 bases, and 18 bases lay between the germline ends. The CDR3 spans 16 residues. CDR3 sequence: CSARGLDEGRYSPLHF. The DNA of the CDR3 is TGCAGTGCTAGAGGGTTAGATGAGGGTCGTTATTCACCCCTCCACTTT.

The sample holds many counts of this clonotype. This chain joins TRBV18 and TRBJ1-3; possibly TRBD1 for D (5 bases). Deletions cut 0 bases from V and 0 bases from J, with 12 bases between. There are 17 residues in the CDR3. Germline V gene sequence: CDR1 KGHSH, CDR2 LQKENI. The CDR3 here is CASSPPFRQNSGNTIYF. DNA for the CDR3: TGTGCCAGCTCACCACCTTTTCGACAGAACTCTGGAAACACCATATATTTT.

At least ten counts were recorded for this clonotype. The CDR3 protein is CASSLVSEETQYF. CDR3 DNA sequence: TGCGCCAGCAGCTTGGTTTCCGAAGAGACCCAGTACTTC. V usage is TRBV5-1 and J usage is TRBJ2-5, with D unresolved. Germline values: CDR1 SGHRS, CDR2 YFSETQ. This CDR3 has 13 residues. V dropped 0 bases and J dropped 3 bases, with 6 bases sitting between them.

This chain joins TRBV28 and TRBJ2-7; D call uncertain. With 0 bases removed from V and 3 bases from J, the gap between germline ends came to 12 bases. The CDR3 runs 15 residues. CDR1 MDHEN and CDR2 SYDVKM come from the germline V gene. CDR3 region: CASSLWGQDHYEQYF. The CDR3 DNA is TGTGCCAGCAGTTTATGGGGCCAGGACCACTACGAGCAGTACTTC.

This clonotype was detected ten times or more. The V call is TRBV5-4, the J call TRBJ1-1; D is ambiguous. Germline V gene sequence: CDR1 SGHNT, CDR2 YYREEE (reference sequence). V lost 2 bases and J lost 1, with 9 bases in between. There are 14 residues in the CDR3. CDR3 in amino acids: CASSFPAANTEAFF. CDR3 nucleotides: TGTGCCAGCAGCTTCCCCGCGGCGAACACTGAAGCTTTCTTT.

This clonotype was detected a few times. The chain employs TRBV5-1 and TRBJ2-1; D gene uncertain. This CDR3 contains 13 residues. V lost 5 bases to trimming and J lost 3 bases, with 9 bases between them. CDR1 and CDR2 from the germline V gene are SGHRS and YFSETQ. This CDR3 is CASSRSGYNEQFF. CDR3 nucleotides: TGCGCCAGCAGTAGGTCCGGCTACAATGAGCAGTTCTTC.

This clonotype was counted ten times or more. The V gene is TRBV10-3, the J gene TRBJ1-2, with D tentatively TRBD1 (5 bases). Germline V gene data show CDR1 as ENHRY and CDR2 as SYGVKD. V lost 8 bases, J lost 5 bases, and 18 bases lay in between. The length of the CDR3 is 14 residues. As DNA, the CDR3 is TGTGCCATCCGTTTGTCAGGGACCGATTATGGCTACACCTTC. Protein: CAIRLSGTDYGYTF.

V usage is TRBV9 and J usage is TRBJ1-1, with D maybe TRBD1 (5 bases). CDR1 and CDR2 (germline): SGDLS, YYNGEE. The CDR3 loop spans 16 amino acids. Trimming shortened V by 0 bases and J by 1 base, and 13 bases separated the two germline ends. CDR3 in amino acids: CASSVDVGRENTEAFF. The CDR3 nucleotides are TGTGCCAGCAGCGTAGATGTAGGCAGGGAGAACACTGAAGCTTTCTTT.

There are a few counts of this clonotype. V is TRBV3-1 and J is TRBJ2-7, with D possibly matching TRBD2 (6 bases). CDR1 is LGHDT, CDR2 YNNKEL, per germline (reference sequence). V was pared by 5 bases and J by 4 bases, with 15 bases between. The CDR3 totals 14 residues. The CDR3 loop is CASSKRGIAYEQYF. The CDR3 DNA reads as TGTGCCAGCAGCAAACGGGGGATAGCGTACGAGCAGTACTTC.

This clonotype has ten or more counts. J is TRBJ2-3 and V is TRBV27; D is possibly TRBD1 (6 bases). Germline V lookup: CDR1 MNHEY, CDR2 SMNVEV (reference sequence). V lost 3 bases to trimming and J lost 3 bases, with 10 bases between them. This CDR3 spans 14 amino acids. The CDR3 here is CASSFVGTTDTQYF. The CDR3 DNA reads TGTGCCAGCAGTTTTGTCGGGACAACAGATACGCAGTATTTT.